These 16 T cell receptor beta chains came from one sample sequenced in a study of blood T cell repertoires in COVID-19. Assay: immunoSEQ multiplex PCR; the TCRdb copy retains only in-frame clones and omits some. The sample shows 45,000 or so clones, around 80% of them seen only once. The sequenced sample consisted of peripheral blood. The receptor set was obtained from a man at least 80 years old in a cohort sampled during active COVID-19.

The chain employs TRBV10-1 and TRBJ2-5, with D maybe TRBD1 (6 bases). The CDR3 spans 12 residues. The germline CDR1 and CDR2 sequences are WNHNN and SYGVQD (reference sequence). Trimming removed 8 bases at V and 5 bases at J, with 12 bases between. The CDR3 loop is CASGDQGETQYF. The CDR3, as DNA: TGCGCCAGCGGAGATCAGGGGGAGACCCAGTACTTC.

The V call is TRBV19, the J call TRBJ2-3, with 10 nucleotides matching TRBD1. Looked up from germline, CDR1 is LNHDA and CDR2 is SQIVND (reference sequence). The CDR3 runs 18 residues. J gave up 2 bases and V 5 bases, and 13 bases lay outside the gene matches. The CDR3 nucleotides are TGTGCCAGTAGTGGGGGACAGGGGTCTTCCTTTTTCACAGATACGCAGTATTTT. Its translation: CASSGGQGSSFFTDTQYF. Drawing the rest from reference TRBV19 and TRBJ2-3, the complete variable domain is DGGITQSPKYLFRKEGQNVTLSCEQNLNHDAMYWYRQDPGQGLRLIYYSQIVNDFQKGDIAEGYSVSREKKESFPLTVTSAQKNPTAFYLCASSGGQGSSFFTDTQYFGPGTRLTVL.

A single count supports this clone. V gene TRBV11-2 combines with J gene TRBJ1-2, with D perhaps matching TRBD1 (6 bases). Germline V gives CDR1 SGHAT, CDR2 FQNNGV. The CDR3 has 15 residues. The V end lost 3 bases, the J end lost 4 bases, and 15 bases lay between the germline ends. CDR3 DNA: TGTGCCAGCAGCTTGATGAGGCCCAGGGGCTATGGCTACACCTTC. Translating it yields CASSLMRPRGYGYTF.

The gene calls are TRBV19 and TRBJ2-1; D is perhaps TRBD2 (5 bases). The CDR3 totals 14 residues. CDR1 and CDR2 from the germline V gene are LNHDA and SQIVND (reference sequence). V gave up 8 bases and J gave up 7 bases, with 18 bases separating them. The CDR3 DNA sequence: TGTGCCAGTTCACACCACCGGACTGAAAATGAGCAGTTCTTC. Amino acid sequence: CASSHHRTENEQFF.

The rearrangement uses TRBV25-1 and TRBJ1-4; 10 bases are shared with TRBD1. Germline V gene sequence: CDR1 MGHDK, CDR2 SYGVNS. J was trimmed by 5 bases and V by 7 bases; bases with no gene match: 7. This CDR3 has 15 residues. As DNA, the CDR3 is TGTGCCAGCACCCAGACAGGGGGCAGAAATGAAAAACTGTTTTTT. It is translated as CASTQTGGRNEKLFF.

The chain is built from TRBV28 and TRBJ2-5, with 10 nucleotides matching TRBD2. With 2 bases clipped from V and 1 base from J, the junction kept 10 bases outside the gene matches. CDR3 length: 18 amino acids. Germline loops: CDR1 MDHEN, CDR2 SYDVKM. The CDR3 DNA reads TGTGCCAGCAGTTTAATGGTCGGGACTAGCGCCCCCCAAGAGACCCAGTACTTC. This codes for CASSLMVGTSAPQETQYF. The whole variable domain, filled in from reference TRBV28 and TRBJ2-5, reads DVKVTQSSRYLVKRTGEKVFLECVQDMDHENMFWYRQDPGLGLRLIYFSYDVKMKEKGDIPEGYSVSREKKERFSLILESASTNQTSMYLCASSLMVGTSAPQETQYFGPGTRLLVL.

This clone has more than one count but fewer than ten. This chain uses TRBV6-5 with TRBJ1-1; D perhaps matches TRBD1 (6 bases). Germline CDR1 MNHEY, CDR2 SVGAGI. Trimming pared 6 bases from V and 0 bases from J, leaving 11 bases between. The CDR3 totals 14 residues. The CDR3 loop reads CASRTGSMNTEAFF. Written as DNA, the CDR3 is TGTGCCAGCAGGACAGGTTCTATGAACACTGAAGCTTTCTTT.

There are a few counts of this clone. The chain carries TRBV5-4 and TRBJ2-7, with TRBD2 matching 7 bases. This CDR3 has 16 residues. Trimming at V came to 4 bases and at J to 0 bases, leaving 10 bases not matched to a gene. Germline CDR1 SGHNT, CDR2 YYREEE (reference sequence). The CDR3 protein is CASSGGVRGYSYEQYF. CDR3 in DNA: TGTGCCAGCAGCGGGGGGGTGCGGGGTTACTCCTACGAGCAGTACTTC.

The chain carries TRBV4-1 and TRBJ1-1; D is perhaps TRBD1 (6 bases). Germline CDR1 MGHRA, CDR2 YSYEKL. The CDR3 is made up of 15 amino acids. V lost 3 bases, J lost 5 bases, and 16 bases lay in between. In DNA form, the CDR3 reads TGCGCCAGCAGCCAGATGGGCAGGGGAAGAACTGAAGCTTTCTTT. It specifies CASSQMGRGRTEAFF.

The chain carries TRBV6-5 and TRBJ1-4; the match to TRBD1 covers 7 bases. V shed 7 bases, J shed 8 bases, and the junction held 13 bases outside the gene matches. This CDR3 is 15 amino acids long. Germline lookup yields CDR1 MNHEY and CDR2 SVGAGI. The CDR3 coding sequence is TGTGCCAGCACCTCCACAGGGGATCCGCAAGAAAAACTGTTTTTT. This sequence encodes CASTSTGDPQEKLFF.

In the case of this clone: One end of the junction varies from germline; a read error may be responsible. The chain recombines TRBV19 with TRBJ1-4, with TRBD1 as a possible D gene (5 bases). Looked up from germline, CDR1 is LNHDA and CDR2 is SQIVND (reference sequence). CDR3 size: 15 residues. CDR3 coding DNA: TGTGCCTGTAGCCCAAGGGGATATGGTTTTGAAAAACTGTTTTTT. Amino acids: CACSPRGYGFEKLFF.

The chain couples TRBV5-1 to TRBJ1-1, with 8 bases fitting TRBD1. The junction had 7 bases not matched to a gene; V was cut back by 2 bases and J by 1 base. There are 16 residues in the CDR3. The germline V gene encodes CDR1 SGHRS and CDR2 YFSETQ. DNA of the CDR3: TGCGCCAGCAGCTTCGGCGGACAGGGAACGAACACTGAAGCTTTCTTT. It codes for CASSFGGQGTNTEAFF.

The V call is TRBV11-2, the J call TRBJ1-2; 8 nucleotides match TRBD1. With 4 bases clipped from V and 3 bases from J, the junction kept 1 base outside the gene matches. CDR1 SGHAT and CDR2 FQNNGV come from the germline V gene. The CDR3 covers 13 residues. The CDR3, as DNA: TGTGCCAGCAGCTCGGACAGGGACTATGGCTACACCTTC. The encoded protein is CASSSDRDYGYTF.

The gene calls are TRBV27 and TRBJ2-2, with 11 nucleotides matching TRBD2. The CDR3 runs to 20 residues. Germline assignment: CDR1 MNHEY and CDR2 SMNVEV (reference sequence). Trimming at V came to 5 bases and at J to 5 bases, leaving 19 bases not matched to a gene. This chain's CDR3 is CASSPSPSLTSGRTTGELFF. The CDR3 DNA sequence: TGTGCCAGCAGTCCGTCTCCTTCCCTAACTAGCGGGAGAACGACCGGGGAGCTGTTTTTT.

This sequence joins TRBV10-3 and TRBJ1-2; TRBD1 agrees at 10 bases. Germline V lookup: CDR1 ENHRY, CDR2 SYGVKD. CDR3 length equals 15 residues. The J segment lost 4 bases and the V segment lost 4 bases, leaving 6 bases of the junction unmatched. Here the CDR3 reads CAISGSDRGLYGYTF. The DNA of the CDR3 is TGTGCCATCAGTGGCAGCGACAGGGGGCTCTATGGCTACACCTTC.

The gene calls are TRBV24-1 and TRBJ1-2, with TRBD1 matching 7 bases. Germline V gene lookup returns CDR1 KGHDR and CDR2 SFDVKD. This CDR3 region has 11 residues. Germline trimming cut 9 bases from V and 8 bases from J; bases unmatched to any gene: 5. The chain's CDR3 is CATGEQGGYTF. CDR3 nucleotide sequence: TGTGCCACCGGAGAACAGGGGGGCTACACCTTC.